This T cell receptor beta chain was identified during a study of cytomegalovirus exposure and HLA in healthy donors. Study-wide background: An earlier analysis identified 95 million to 120 million unique TCR beta sequences in 150 million to 200 million T cells. Assignment to the Caucasian-associated ancestry cluster applied to approximately 80% of the roughly 400 genotyped donors. Notes on the study in general: DRB1 showed the most TCR associations and HLA-C the fewest in a later analysis, as rates varied by HLA locus.

Note on this clone: The target antigen is unknown.

Trimming cost V 4 bases and J 4 bases, with 13 bases left between them. Looked up from germline, CDR1 is MNHEY and CDR2 is SVGAGI. The CDR3 extends over 15 amino acids. 13 Jbeta primers and 60 Vbeta primers were used for the PCR. The assay was immunoSEQ multiplex PCR, and TCRdb's table has in-frame clones only and misses some. The sample records 150,000 to 200,000 clones, about 65% being singletons. Sequenced material: PBMCs. The receptor was isolated from a man aged 35 to 55 in good health and CMV-seropositive. The V gene is TRBV6-5, the J gene TRBJ2-2; D remains ambiguous. This chain's CDR3 is CASSSWISGTGELFF. The CDR3 DNA is TGTGCCAGCAGTTCCTGGATCTCGGGCACCGGGGAGCTGTTTTTT.